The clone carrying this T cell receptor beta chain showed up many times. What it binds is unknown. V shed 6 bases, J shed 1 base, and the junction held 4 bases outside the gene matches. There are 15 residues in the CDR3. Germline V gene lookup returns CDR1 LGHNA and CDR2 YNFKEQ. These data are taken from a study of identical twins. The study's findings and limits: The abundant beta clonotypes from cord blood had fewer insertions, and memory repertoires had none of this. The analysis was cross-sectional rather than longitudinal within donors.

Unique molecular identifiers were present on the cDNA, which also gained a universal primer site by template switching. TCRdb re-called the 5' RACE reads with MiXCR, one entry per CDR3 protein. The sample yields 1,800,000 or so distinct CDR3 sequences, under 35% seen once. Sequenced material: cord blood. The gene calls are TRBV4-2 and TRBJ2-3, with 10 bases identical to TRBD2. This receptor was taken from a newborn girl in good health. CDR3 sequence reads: CASRPGLAGTDTQYF. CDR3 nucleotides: TGTGCCAGCAGACCCGGACTAGCGGGCACAGATACGCAGTATTTT.